Below, 30 T cell receptor beta chains from the same sample are listed, as sequenced in a study of blood T cell repertoires in COVID-19. Clones were read by immunoSEQ multiplex PCR, and TCRdb kept only the in-frame ones, dropping some. Among roughly 190,000 clones listed, around 82% were seen once. The sample taken for sequencing was peripheral blood. These receptors originate from a man aged 50-60 years with active or convalescent COVID-19.

The V gene is TRBV2, the J gene TRBJ1-1; TRBD1 matches at 7 bases. Germline trimming cut 2 bases from V and 4 bases from J; bases unmatched to any gene: 7. This CDR3 is 15 amino acids long. Germline CDR1 reads SNHLY; CDR2 reads FYNNEI. The DNA of the CDR3 is TGTGCCAGCAGTGAACAGGGGGTCGCGGGCACTGAAGCTTTCTTT. It is translated as CASSEQGVAGTEAFF.

This chain joins TRBV19 and TRBJ1-2, with 9 bases lining up with TRBD1. Trimming took 5 bases from V and 8 from J; bases not matched to a gene: 9. The CDR3 covers 14 residues. Germline V gives CDR1 LNHDA, CDR2 SQIVND (reference sequence). In DNA, the CDR3 is TGTGCCAGTAGTGGATACAGGGGGCCGAAGGGCTACACCTTC. Protein sequence: CASSGYRGPKGYTF.

The genes are TRBV19 and TRBJ2-1; D call uncertain. The CDR3 sequence is 17 residues long. The germline V gene has CDR1 LNHDA and CDR2 SQIVND (reference sequence). V was pared by 1 base and J by 0 bases, with 13 bases between. The CDR3 protein is CASSIGPSASSYNEQFF. The CDR3 nucleotides are TGTGCCAGTAGTATAGGCCCGTCAGCGAGCTCCTACAATGAGCAGTTCTTC.

The rearrangement joins TRBV6-5 to TRBJ1-5, with D unclear. Trimming shortened V by 6 bases and J by 2 bases, and 14 bases separated the two germline ends. The germline V gene encodes CDR1 MNHEY and CDR2 SVGAGI. The CDR3 has 15 amino acids. The CDR3 spells CASSRLSSRNQPQHF. Here the CDR3 DNA reads TGTGCCAGCAGCCGCCTTTCCAGTCGCAATCAGCCCCAGCATTTT.

This chain connects TRBV28 to TRBJ1-3, with 7 bases aligning to TRBD1. The germline V gene has CDR1 MDHEN and CDR2 SYDVKM. V was clipped by 8 bases and J by 0 bases; unmatched bases: 10. This CDR3 comprises 16 residues. For the CDR3, the DNA is TGTGCCAGCGGGCGAGAGGGGGCTTCCTCTGGAAACACCATATATTTT. As protein: CASGREGASSGNTIYF.

The chain combines TRBV27 with TRBJ2-7, with 15 bases identical to TRBD2. CDR3 length: 17 amino acids. Germline V gene sequence: CDR1 MNHEY, CDR2 SMNVEV (reference sequence). V was clipped by 9 bases and J by 1 base; unmatched bases: 10. CDR3 DNA: TGTGCCAGTAAATCCCCGGGACTAGCGGGAGGATCCTACGAGCAGTACTTC. Its translation: CASKSPGLAGGSYEQYF.

The chain links TRBV5-1 to TRBJ2-1; 7 bases match TRBD1. CDR1 and CDR2 from the germline V gene are SGHRS and YFSETQ. J was trimmed by 4 bases and V by 1 base; bases with no gene match: 5. The CDR3 runs to 15 residues. CDR3 DNA: TGCGCCAGCAGCTTGACCGGGACAGCGTACAATGAGCAGTTCTTC. This encodes CASSLTGTAYNEQFF.

The chain couples TRBV6-5 to TRBJ2-1, with 9 bases fitting TRBD2. CDR1 MNHEY and CDR2 SVGAGI come from the germline V gene. The CDR3 runs to 13 residues. After removal of 3 bases from V and 8 bases from J, the junction contained 2 bases not matched to a gene. In DNA form, the CDR3 reads TGTGCCAGCAGTTATAGCGGGAGTGATGAGCAGTTCTTC. Its translation: CASSYSGSDEQFF.

The rearrangement joins TRBV19 to TRBJ2-5; 12 bases fit TRBD2. Trimming took 6 bases from V and 2 from J; bases not matched to a gene: 7. The CDR3 contains 16 residues. The germline V gene has CDR1 LNHDA and CDR2 SQIVND (reference sequence). The CDR3 nucleotides are TGTGCCAGTAGAGCGACTAGCGGGAGATTTCAAGAGACCCAGTACTTC. This encodes CASRATSGRFQETQYF.

This chain connects TRBV5-6 to TRBJ2-7; perhaps TRBD2 as D (6 bases). V was cut by 4 bases and J by 5 bases, with 19 bases left in between. CDR1 is SGHDT, CDR2 YYEEEE, per germline. There are 15 residues in the CDR3. This CDR3 reads CASSDLLGTSHEQYF. DNA of the CDR3: TGTGCCAGCAGCGACCTTCTGGGGACTTCCCACGAGCAGTACTTC.

This rearrangement joins TRBV6-5 to TRBJ1-2, with a tentative D call TRBD1 (5 bases). The V gene's germline CDR1 is MNHEY and CDR2 SVGAGI. V dropped 0 bases and J dropped 2 bases, with 7 bases sitting between them. The CDR3 length is 14 residues. CDR3 in amino acids: CASSYSAGNYGYTF. The CDR3 DNA reads as TGTGCCAGCAGTTACTCGGCAGGGAACTATGGCTACACCTTC.

The chain is built from TRBV13 and TRBJ2-7; D unclear. Germline CDR1 reads PRHDT; CDR2 reads FYEKMQ (reference sequence). V was cut by 7 bases and J by 8 bases, with 18 bases left in between. The CDR3 covers 13 residues. The CDR3 here is CASTSVHRDKQYF. The CDR3 DNA follows: TGTGCCAGCACCTCGGTTCACCGAGATAAGCAGTACTTC.

This chain joins TRBV4-1 and TRBJ1-3; possibly TRBD1 for D (6 bases). The V end was cut by 1 base, the J end by 4 bases, with 11 bases between. The CDR3 has 15 amino acids. From germline, CDR1 is MGHRA and CDR2 YSYEKL. This CDR3 reads CASSQVQGPGNTIYF. The CDR3 bases are TGCGCCAGCAGCCAAGTACAGGGCCCCGGAAACACCATATATTTT.

This clone showed up just once. The chain uses TRBV29-1 and TRBJ2-7, with D perhaps TRBD1 (7 bases). The germline V gene encodes CDR1 SQVTM and CDR2 ANQGSEA. The CDR3 is 16 amino acids. Deletions cut 1 base from V and 5 bases from J, with 21 bases between. The chain's CDR3 is CSVEGNVAGGSNEQYF. DNA of the CDR3: TGCAGCGTTGAAGGGAATGTAGCAGGGGGGTCCAACGAGCAGTACTTC.

The J gene is TRBJ2-7, the V gene TRBV19; 11 bases are shared with TRBD2. The germline gives CDR1 LNHDA, CDR2 SQIVND (reference sequence). This CDR3 comprises 16 residues. Losses at the gene ends were 5 bases for V and 3 bases for J; bases not matched to a gene: 9. The CDR3 reads CASSARRLAGNYEQYF. CDR3 bases: TGTGCCAGTAGTGCCCGGAGACTAGCGGGGAACTACGAGCAGTACTTC.

This clone was detected once. The chain employs TRBV5-4 and TRBJ1-2, with 7 bases that match TRBD1. The CDR3 loop spans 13 amino acids. With 3 bases clipped from V and 7 bases from J, the junction kept 6 bases outside the gene matches. Germline CDR1 SGHNT, CDR2 YYREEE (reference sequence). In nucleotides, the CDR3 is TGTGCCAGCAGCTGGCAGGGGGAATTTGGCTACACCTTC. Translating it yields CASSWQGEFGYTF.

This clone appeared a single time. The chain is built from TRBV19 and TRBJ2-7, with 7 nucleotides matching TRBD2. V was clipped by 3 bases and J by 3 bases; unmatched bases: 5. CDR1 and CDR2 (germline): LNHDA, SQIVND (reference sequence). The CDR3 extends over 14 amino acids. CDR3 nucleotides: TGTGCCAGTAGTATGGGGGGGTCCCACTACGAGCAGTACTTC. Translated, it gives CASSMGGSHYEQYF. The full variable domain, its missing parts supplied by reference TRBV19 and TRBJ2-7, is DGGITQSPKYLFRKEGQNVTLSCEQNLNHDAMYWYRQDPGQGLRLIYYSQIVNDFQKGDIAEGYSVSREKKESFPLTVTSAQKNPTAFYLCASSMGGSHYEQYFGPGTRLTVT.

This clone turned up a few times. The J gene is TRBJ1-5, the V gene TRBV24-1; D is ambiguous. Trimming pared 1 base from V and 2 bases from J, leaving 20 bases between. The CDR3 runs 19 residues. Looked up from germline, CDR1 is KGHDR and CDR2 is SFDVKD. In DNA, the CDR3 is TGTGCCACCAGTGATTTAGGGCAGGAGGGTGTGCGGGGCAATCAGCCCCAGCATTTT. Translation gives CATSDLGQEGVRGNQPQHF.

This clone was seen ten or more times. The chain employs TRBV5-1 and TRBJ2-7, with TRBD1 identical over 11 bases. J gave up 0 bases and V 2 bases, and 7 bases lay outside the gene matches. CDR3 length: 17 residues. Germline V gene lookup returns CDR1 SGHRS and CDR2 YFSETQ. The CDR3 loop reads CASSFPGQGVGSYEQYF. CDR3 bases: TGCGCCAGCAGCTTCCCGGGACAGGGGGTAGGCTCCTACGAGCAGTACTTC.

The gene calls are TRBV19 and TRBJ2-2; no clear D. V lost 3 bases and J 5 bases, leaving 4 bases between the germline ends. CDR1 is LNHDA, CDR2 SQIVND, per germline (reference sequence). This CDR3 is built from 12 residues. The CDR3 coding sequence is TGTGCCAGTAGTATCCCAACCGGGGAGCTGTTTTTT. Translation gives CASSIPTGELFF.

The rearrangement uses TRBV5-4 and TRBJ2-5; possible D gene TRBD2, 7 bases. Germline CDR1 SGHNT, CDR2 YYREEE (reference sequence). The CDR3 consists of 13 residues. V lost 6 bases to trimming and J lost 1 base, with 10 bases between them. The CDR3 DNA reads as TGTGCCAGCACTGCGGGGGCCCAAGAGACCCAGTACTTC. Residues: CASTAGAQETQYF.

The chain is built from TRBV29-1 and TRBJ1-2; TRBD1 aligns across 10 bases. V shed 6 bases, J shed 5 bases, and the junction held 9 bases outside the gene matches. CDR3 length: 14 residues. Germline lookup yields CDR1 SQVTM and CDR2 ANQGSEA. The CDR3 DNA is TGCAGCGTAGCGGGTGGGGGACAGGGGTATGGCTACACCTTC. Its translation is CSVAGGGQGYGYTF.

This clone was seen at least ten times. This chain connects TRBV7-2 to TRBJ1-4; TRBD1 matches 9 bases. The CDR3 consists of 16 residues. V dropped 3 bases and J dropped 4; count of bases not matched to a gene: 6. Germline values: CDR1 SGHTA, CDR2 FQGNSA. The CDR3 sequence: CASSLQGQGFNEKLFF. CDR3 coding DNA: TGTGCCAGCAGCTTGCAGGGACAGGGCTTTAATGAAAAACTGTTTTTT.

The chain carries TRBV29-1 and TRBJ2-2, with 7 nucleotides matching TRBD1. Germline loops: CDR1 SQVTM, CDR2 ANQGSEA. The CDR3 loop spans 13 amino acids. The V gene end was trimmed by 3 bases and the J gene end by 4 bases; junction bases not matched to a gene: 2. This chain's CDR3 is CSVEAGGTGELFF. DNA for the CDR3: TGCAGCGTTGAGGCAGGGGGCACCGGGGAGCTGTTTTTT.

The chain joins TRBV7-3 to TRBJ2-7, with 8 bases identical to TRBD2. The ends lost 5 bases at V and 0 bases at J; junction bases unmatched: 9. The CDR3 covers 16 residues. Germline V gives CDR1 SGHTA, CDR2 FQGTGA. CDR3 region: CASSPHGGVSSYEQYF. CDR3 nucleotide sequence: TGTGCCAGCAGCCCTCACGGGGGGGTCAGCTCCTACGAGCAGTACTTC.

This sequence joins TRBV5-1 and TRBJ2-5, with a tentative D call TRBD2 (6 bases). This CDR3 contains 13 residues. Germline V gene data show CDR1 as SGHRS and CDR2 as YFSETQ. Trimming left V 0 bases short and J 7 bases short, with 10 bases between. This chain's CDR3 is CASSLEQEGTQYF. The CDR3 nucleotides read TGCGCCAGCAGCTTGGAACAGGAGGGGACCCAGTACTTC.

V and J are TRBV24-1 and TRBJ1-5; 7 bases agree with TRBD1. This CDR3 has 14 residues. V shed 7 bases and J 6 bases; nucleotides not matched to a gene: 8. Germline CDR1 and CDR2: KGHDR and SFDVKD. This CDR3 is CATSISGGGQPQHF. The CDR3 DNA reads as TGTGCCACCAGCATATCAGGGGGAGGTCAGCCCCAGCATTTT.

This clone was seen once. The rearrangement links TRBV29-1 to TRBJ2-7; 10 nucleotides line up with TRBD1. J lost 11 bases, V lost 2 bases, and 9 bases had no gene match. Germline lookup yields CDR1 SQVTM and CDR2 ANQGSEA. The length of the CDR3 is 13 residues. The CDR3: CSVEKDRGETKYF. The CDR3 DNA sequence: TGCAGCGTTGAAAAGGACAGGGGGGAGACCAAGTACTTC.

This chain uses TRBV4-1 with TRBJ1-2, with D perhaps matching TRBD1 (6 bases). CDR3 length equals 16 residues. V lost 2 bases, J lost 4 bases, and 17 bases lay in between. Germline V gene sequence: CDR1 MGHRA, CDR2 YSYEKL. The CDR3 coding sequence is TGCGCCAGCAGCCAATTGGAGCAGGGGCTAGGCTATGGCTACACCTTC. This codes for CASSQLEQGLGYGYTF.

The chain uses TRBV5-1 and TRBJ1-1, with TRBD1 matching over 7 bases. Germline lookup yields CDR1 SGHRS and CDR2 YFSETQ. CDR3 length: 15 residues. Germline trimming cut 0 bases from V and 0 bases from J; bases unmatched to any gene: 2. CDR3 sequence reads: CASSLGGGLNTEAFF. The CDR3 DNA reads TGCGCCAGCAGCTTGGGAGGGGGCCTGAACACTGAAGCTTTCTTT. Full variable domain (rest looked up from reference TRBV5-1 and TRBJ1-1): KAGVTQTPRYLIKTRGQQVTLSCSPISGHRSVSWYQQTPGQGLQFLFEYFSETQRNKGNFPGRFSGRQFSNSRSEMNVSTLELGDSALYLCASSLGGGLNTEAFFGQGTRLTVV.